What follows describes a single T cell receptor (beta chain). Repertoires were generated with immunoSEQ multiplex PCR, while TCRdb's copy carries only in-frame clones and drops some. The data contain about 150,000 clones, 90% of them seen just once; the ten biggest clones take up about 1.6%. The sample comes from a study of T cell responses to AZD1222 COVID-19 vaccine. The CDR3 has 15 amino acids. Per the germline V gene, CDR1 is MNHNS and CDR2 is SASEGT. Deletions cut 2 bases from V and 0 bases from J, with 10 bases between. Specimen: peripheral blood, collected 28 days after the second AZD1222 dose. The V and J genes are TRBV6-1 and TRBJ1-1, with D possibly matching TRBD1 (6 bases). The TCR sequence derives from an adult who received the AZD1222 COVID-19 vaccine. CDR3 DNA sequence: TGTGCCAGCAGTGAACCGGGACAAATGAACACTGAAGCTTTCTTT. As protein: CASSEPGQMNTEAFF.